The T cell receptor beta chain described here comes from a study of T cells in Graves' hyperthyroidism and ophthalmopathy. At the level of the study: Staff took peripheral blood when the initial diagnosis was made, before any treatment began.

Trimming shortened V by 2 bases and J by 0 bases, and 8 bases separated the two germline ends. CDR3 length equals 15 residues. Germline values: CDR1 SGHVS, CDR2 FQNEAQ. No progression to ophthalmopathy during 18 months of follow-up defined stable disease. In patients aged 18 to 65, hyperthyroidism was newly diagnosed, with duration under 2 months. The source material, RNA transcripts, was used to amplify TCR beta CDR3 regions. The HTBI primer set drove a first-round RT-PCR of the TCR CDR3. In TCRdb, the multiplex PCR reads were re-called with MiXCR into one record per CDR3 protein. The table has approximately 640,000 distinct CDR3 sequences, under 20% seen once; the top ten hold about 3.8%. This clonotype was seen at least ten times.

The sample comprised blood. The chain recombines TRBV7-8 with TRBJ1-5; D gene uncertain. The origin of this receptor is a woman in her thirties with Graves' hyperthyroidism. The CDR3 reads CASSLLALSNQPQHF. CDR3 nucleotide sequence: TGTGCCAGCAGCTTATTAGCACTTAGCAATCAGCCCCAGCATTTT.